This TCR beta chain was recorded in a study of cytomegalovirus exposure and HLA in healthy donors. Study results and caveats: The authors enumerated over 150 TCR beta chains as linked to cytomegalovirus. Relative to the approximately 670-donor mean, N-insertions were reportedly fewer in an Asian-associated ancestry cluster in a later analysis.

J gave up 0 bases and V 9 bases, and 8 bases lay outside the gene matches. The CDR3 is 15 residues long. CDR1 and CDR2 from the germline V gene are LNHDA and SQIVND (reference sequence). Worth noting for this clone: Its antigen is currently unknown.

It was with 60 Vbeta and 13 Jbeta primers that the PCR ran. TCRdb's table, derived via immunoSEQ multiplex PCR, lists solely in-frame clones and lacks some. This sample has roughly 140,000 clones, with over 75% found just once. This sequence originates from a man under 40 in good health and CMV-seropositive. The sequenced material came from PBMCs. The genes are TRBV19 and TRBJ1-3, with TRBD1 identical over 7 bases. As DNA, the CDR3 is TGTGCCAGCCAACGCCGGGACAGCTCTGGAAACACCATATATTTT. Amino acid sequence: CASQRRDSSGNTIYF.